The 8 T cell receptor beta chains listed next were all sequenced from one sample in a study of human versus mouse CDR3 diversity and MHC coevolution. TCRdb's copy holds only in-frame clones and misses some; the assay was immunoSEQ multiplex PCR. The sample yields tens of thousands of clones, around 94% seen once. Specimen: naive CD4+ T cells from blood. The subset denotes: CD45RO-negative CD62L-positive naive CD4 T cells. These TCRs come from a person in their sixties or seventies in good health.

With regard to this clone: The DNA is left out, because the CDR3 cannot be placed on it with certainty; the CDR3 is given as TCRdb lists it. This specimen includes other DNA sequences encoding the same CDR3. The V and J genes are TRBV30 and TRBJ1-1; the table's D call, TRBD1, was not checked against the DNA. The CDR3 contains 15 residues when both ends are counted. The V gene's germline CDR1 is GTSNPN and CDR2 SVGIG (reference sequence). The CDR3 sequence: CAWSVGTGSNTEAFF.

This rearrangement joins TRBV5-8 to TRBJ2-5; 13 bases map to TRBD2. CDR1 SGHTS and CDR2 YDEGEE come from the germline V gene. V shed 4 bases and J 1 base; nucleotides not matched to a gene: 4. CDR3 length: 16 amino acids. The CDR3 DNA sequence: TGTGCCAGCAGCGCGGGACTAGCGGGGATCCAAGAGACCCAGTACTTC. The encoded protein is CASSAGLAGIQETQYF.

J is TRBJ2-5 and V is TRBV4-1, with TRBD1 matching over 7 bases. Matching the DNA end better, TRBJ2-7 makes the J call doubtful. CDR3 length equals 15 residues. CDR1 is MGHRA and CDR2 is YSYEKL in the germline V gene. The chain's CDR3 is CASSQNRGYSYEQYF. The DNA of the CDR3 is TGCGCCAGCAGCCAAAACAGGGGCTACTCCTACGAGCAGTACTTC.

The V gene is TRBV5-1, the J gene TRBJ2-7, with 10 bases identical to TRBD2. The CDR3 runs 15 residues. J was trimmed by 5 bases and V by 4 bases; bases with no gene match: 9. The germline V gene has CDR1 SGHRS and CDR2 YFSETQ. CDR3 DNA sequence: TGCGCCAGCAGCCCCTTACCTAGCGGGAGCAACGAGCAGTACTTC. Its protein is CASSPLPSGSNEQYF.

The rearrangement joins TRBV11-1 to TRBJ1-4; 8 bases are a match to TRBD1. The CDR3 contains 13 residues. V lost 5 bases to trimming and J lost 5 bases; unmatched junction nucleotides: 1. Germline CDR1 is SGHAT and CDR2 is FQDESV (reference sequence). The CDR3 DNA is TGTGCCAGCAGCAGGACAGGGAATGAAAAACTGTTTTTT. This translates into CASSRTGNEKLFF.

The chain employs TRBV2 and TRBJ2-1; 8 nucleotides align to TRBD2. Germline V gives CDR1 SNHLY, CDR2 FYNNEI. V dropped 6 bases and J dropped 4; count of bases not matched to a gene: 8. The CDR3 spans 15 residues. The chain's CDR3 is CASSVGTRTYNEQFF. DNA of the CDR3: TGTGCCAGCAGCGTCGGGACTAGGACTTACAATGAGCAGTTCTTC.

The chain joins TRBV5-1 to TRBJ2-7; D unclear. Deletions cut 0 bases from V and 0 bases from J, with 7 bases between. This CDR3 comprises 14 residues. Germline CDR1 reads SGHRS; CDR2 reads YFSETQ. The CDR3 is CASSLARGSYEQYF. CDR3 nucleotides: TGCGCCAGCAGCTTGGCAAGAGGCTCCTACGAGCAGTACTTC.

The rearrangement uses TRBV18 and TRBJ2-2; 8 nucleotides match TRBD1. The CDR3 runs 15 residues. Per germline, CDR1 KGHSH and CDR2 LQKENI. After removal of 6 bases from V and 1 base from J, the junction contained 4 bases not matched to a gene. This CDR3 is CASSPDRGNTGELFF. In nucleotides, the CDR3 is TGTGCCAGCTCCCCAGACAGGGGGAACACCGGGGAGCTGTTTTTT.